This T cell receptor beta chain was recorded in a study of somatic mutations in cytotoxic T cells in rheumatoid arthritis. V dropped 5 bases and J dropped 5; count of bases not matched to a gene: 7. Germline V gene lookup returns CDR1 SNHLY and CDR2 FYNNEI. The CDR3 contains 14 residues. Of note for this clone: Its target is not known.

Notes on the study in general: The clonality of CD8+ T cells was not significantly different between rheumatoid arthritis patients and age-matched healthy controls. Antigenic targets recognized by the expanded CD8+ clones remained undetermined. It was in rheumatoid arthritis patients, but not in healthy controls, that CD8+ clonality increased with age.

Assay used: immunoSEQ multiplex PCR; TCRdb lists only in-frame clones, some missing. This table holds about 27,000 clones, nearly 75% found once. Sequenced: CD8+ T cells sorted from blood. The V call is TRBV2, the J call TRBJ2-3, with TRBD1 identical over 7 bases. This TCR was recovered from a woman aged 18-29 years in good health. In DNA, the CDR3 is TGTGCCAGCAGTCAAGGGGGCTCGGAAGATACGCAGTATTTT. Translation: CASSQGGSEDTQYF.